This T cell receptor (beta chain) was recovered during a study of blood T cell repertoires in COVID-19. About the research overall: The study drew acute and convalescent COVID-19 samples from the United States, Italy and Spain. PBMCs, B-cell-depleted T cells, or T cells were the source of the cDNA or gDNA that made up the material.

How the authors handled the data: It was from reference gene primer amplification that nucleated cell counts were estimated. Method: immunoSEQ multiplex PCR; TCRdb's copy keeps in-frame clones and lacks some. The DNA gave D and trimming, while V, J and clone size come from that table. This repertoire shows approximately 75,000 clones, 88% found once; its top ten account for approximately 30%. Points on this clone: At the DNA level, this CDR3 is encoded by other sequences in the same sample as well.

Trimming stripped 6 bases from V and 1 base from J, with 9 bases between. Germline V gene lookup returns CDR1 MNHEY and CDR2 SVGAGI. The CDR3 consists of 13 residues. The V gene is TRBV6-5, the J gene TRBJ1-1, with TRBD1 as a possible D gene (6 bases). The clonotype originates from a man aged 45-65 years with acute or convalescent COVID-19. Sequencing used peripheral blood. CDR3: CASSRQENTEAFF. The DNA for the CDR3 is TGTGCCAGCAGCCGACAGGAGAACACTGAAGCTTTCTTT.